The 26 T cell receptor beta chains below come from one sample, sequenced in a study of spatial heterogeneity in lung cancer (dated by TCRdb to between 2018 and 2021). Preparation of the library involved 5' RACE. Sequencing used a NextSeq 500. TCRdb ran its own pipeline on the public reads, namely fastp trimming at Q25 and MiXCR clone calling, and kept in-frame beta chains. Rows with a matching CDR3 protein are joined into one entry that keeps the most common DNA and genes. This sample lists about 120,000 distinct CDR3 sequences; more than 9% were detected once. Clones ranked in the top ten supply around 16% of the sample. In light of the paper, this sample's time point label describes: blood at routine non-recurrence follow-up after resection. TCR sequencing used whole RNA extracted from tumor and nontumor lung tissue, or from cryopreserved PBMC samples, without cell sorting. The source was PBMCs, collected at follow-up. All receptors come from a male donor with early-stage non-small cell lung cancer.

A few counts support this clonotype. The chain employs TRBV12-3 or TRBV12-4 and TRBJ1-5; possible D gene TRBD1, 6 bases. V lost 6 bases and J lost 6, with 15 bases in between. This CDR3 is 14 amino acids long. The CDR3 DNA reads TGTGCCAGCAGCCGGACAGCCCCCAGTCAGCCCCAGCATTTT. As protein: CASSRTAPSQPQHF.

This clonotype occurred many times. This sequence joins TRBV6-2 or TRBV6-3 and TRBJ1-2; TRBD1 might be the D (5 bases). Deletions cut 0 bases from V and 11 bases from J, with 16 bases between. CDR1 is MNHEY and CDR2 is SVGEGT in the germline V gene. The CDR3 sequence is 14 residues long. DNA of the CDR3: TGTGCCAGCAGTTACTCCCGTGACAGAAAGCTGTACACCTTC. Translation gives CASSYSRDRKLYTF.

The sample holds a few counts of this clonotype. V gene TRBV7-2 combines with J gene TRBJ2-5, with D possibly TRBD2 on 5 matching bases. From germline, CDR1 is SGHTA and CDR2 FQGNSA. This CDR3 comprises 15 residues. The V end lost 7 bases, the J end lost 3 bases, and 18 bases lay between the germline ends. CDR3 nucleotide sequence: TGTGCCAGCACCCAGACCAGCGGAGTAAAAGAGACCCAGTACTTC. It specifies CASTQTSGVKETQYF.

The chain uses TRBV2 and TRBJ1-5; D is unresolved. The length of the CDR3 is 17 residues. Germline values: CDR1 SNHLY, CDR2 FYNNEI. V lost 3 bases, J lost 1 base, and 16 bases lay in between. CDR3 protein: CASSDSREDLSNQPQHF. Written as DNA, the CDR3 is TGTGCCAGCAGTGATTCGCGGGAGGATTTGAGCAATCAGCCCCAGCATTTT.

The rearrangement uses TRBV25-1 and TRBJ1-6; 7 bases fit TRBD1. V lost 4 bases, J lost 3 bases, and 3 bases stayed unmatched. Per germline, CDR1 MGHDK and CDR2 SYGVNS. This CDR3 comprises 15 residues. For the CDR3, the DNA is TGTGCCAGCAGTGGAGACAGGGACTATAATTCACCCCTCCACTTT. As protein: CASSGDRDYNSPLHF.

This clonotype was counted ten times or more. V gene TRBV10-3 combines with J gene TRBJ1-2, with 7 bases lining up with TRBD1. The V segment lost 5 bases and the J segment 6 bases; nucleotides outside the gene matches: 9. CDR1 and CDR2 (germline): ENHRY, SYGVKD. This CDR3 comprises 14 residues. The CDR3 region is CAISTRQGGHGYTF. The CDR3 coding sequence is TGTGCCATCAGTACGAGACAGGGTGGGCATGGCTACACCTTC.

CDR3 bases: TGTGCCAGCAGGTATACAGATACGCAGTATTTT. Translating gives CASRYTDTQYF. The chain couples TRBV6-6 to TRBJ2-3; no reliable D call. The V end was cut by 6 bases, the J end by 3 bases, with 4 bases between. Germline CDR1 is MNHNY and CDR2 is SVGAGI (reference sequence). The CDR3 covers 11 residues.

This clonotype was counted at least ten times. The rearrangement uses TRBV6-5 and TRBJ2-1; D may be TRBD1 (6 bases). The germline V gene has CDR1 MNHEY and CDR2 SVGAGI. V was trimmed by 5 bases and J by 7 bases, leaving 21 bases between them. CDR3 length equals 16 residues. CDR3 sequence: CASSTGYRVFKNEQFF. The CDR3 coding sequence is TGTGCCAGCAGTACCGGTTACAGGGTTTTCAAGAATGAGCAGTTCTTC.

This clonotype was picked up a small number of times. The chain recombines TRBV29-1 with TRBJ2-7; TRBD1 or TRBD2 may be the D gene (6 bases each). Germline V gene lookup returns CDR1 SQVTM and CDR2 ANQGSEA. Trimming shortened V by 7 bases and J by 3 bases, and 10 bases separated the two germline ends. The CDR3 runs to 11 residues. DNA for the CDR3: TGCAGCGGGGGGGCAAGCTACGAGCAGTACTTC. Encoded protein: CSGGASYEQYF.

The chain recombines TRBV3-1 with TRBJ1-5, with D uncertain. V was shortened by 2 bases and J by 5 bases, with 7 bases between the two germline ends. The CDR3 runs to 13 residues. CDR1 LGHDT and CDR2 YNNKEL come from the germline V gene (reference sequence). This CDR3 reads CASSQWVDQPQHF. DNA for the CDR3: TGTGCCAGCAGCCAATGGGTGGATCAGCCCCAGCATTTT.

This clonotype has just a few counts. The chain recombines TRBV4-1 with TRBJ2-1; D remains ambiguous. Trimming took off 4 bases at V and 10 bases at J, with 14 bases between the two ends. The CDR3 contains 13 residues. CDR1 and CDR2 (germline): MGHRA, YSYEKL. The CDR3 DNA is TGCGCCAGCAGCCCGCCTGGGAAGACAGAGCAGTTCTTC. It yields the protein CASSPPGKTEQFF.

This clonotype was picked up many times. The chain employs TRBV7-2 and TRBJ2-6; D assignment may be TRBD1 or TRBD2 (5 bases each). V was cut by 2 bases and J by 8 bases, with 13 bases left in between. This CDR3 spans 15 amino acids. From germline, CDR1 is SGHTA and CDR2 FQGNSA. The CDR3 protein is CASSLSYGATNVLTF. CDR3 DNA sequence: TGTGCCAGCAGCTTATCGTACGGGGCAACCAACGTCCTGACTTTC.

The chain has TRBV7-3 and TRBJ2-7, with 7 bases fitting TRBD1. The CDR3 consists of 13 residues. The germline gives CDR1 SGHTA, CDR2 FQGTGA. The junction had 8 bases not matched to a gene; V was cut back by 6 bases and J by 6 bases. DNA of the CDR3: TGTGCCAGCAGTCGGGGACAGTCGCGCGAGCAGTACTTC. Residues: CASSRGQSREQYF.

Ten or more counts support this clonotype. The chain combines TRBV7-9 with TRBJ2-7; D not certain. The CDR3 consists of 13 residues. V was cut by 2 bases and J by 6 bases, with 11 bases left in between. Germline V gives CDR1 SEHNR, CDR2 FQNEAQ (reference sequence). The CDR3 loop is CASSLMTGSEQYF. The CDR3 DNA sequence: TGTGCCAGCAGCTTAATGACGGGTTCCGAGCAGTACTTC.

The CDR3 coding sequence is TGTGCCAGCAGCCCTACACTGAGCTCCTACAATGAGCAGTTCTTC. Protein: CASSPTLSSYNEQFF. V usage is TRBV9 and J usage is TRBJ2-1; D call uncertain. This CDR3 spans 15 amino acids. CDR1 and CDR2 from the germline V gene are SGDLS and YYNGEE. V shed 4 bases and J shed 0 bases, with 11 bases lying between them.

In its sample, this clonotype was seen many times. The V and J genes are TRBV20-1 and TRBJ2-3; 8 bases line up with TRBD2. The CDR3 runs 15 residues. Germline CDR1 DFQATT, CDR2 SNEGSKA (reference sequence). With V trimmed by 6 bases and J by 2 bases, 10 bases remained unmatched. CDR3 loop: CSAVRGETVTDTQYF. CDR3 coding DNA: TGCAGTGCCGTGCGGGGGGAAACCGTCACAGATACGCAGTATTTT.

There are a few counts of this clonotype. V is TRBV12-3 or TRBV12-4 and J is TRBJ1-5; possibly TRBD1 for D (5 bases). The germline V and J ends were trimmed by 5 bases and 3 bases, with 11 bases remaining between them. The CDR3 extends over 14 amino acids. The CDR3, as DNA: TGTGCCAGCAGTGCATCAGGGACCAATCAGCCCCAGCATTTT. Translating gives CASSASGTNQPQHF.

This clonotype was seen a few times. The chain joins TRBV5-5 to TRBJ1-1; D gene ambiguous. CDR3 length: 12 amino acids. Trimming took off 0 bases at V and 3 bases at J, with 3 bases between the two ends. Germline loops: CDR1 SGHKS, CDR2 YYEKEE (reference sequence). The CDR3 bases are TGTGCCAGCAGCTTGGAATACACTGAAGCTTTCTTT. Translated: CASSLEYTEAFF.

This clonotype was seen a few times. This chain uses TRBV20-1 with TRBJ1-6; TRBD1 agrees at 7 bases. The CDR3 has 16 amino acids. Germline V gene lookup returns CDR1 DFQATT and CDR2 SNEGSKA (reference sequence). The V and J ends lost 0 bases and 0 bases, in that order; junction bases with no gene match: 2. This CDR3 reads CSARDRGSSYNSPLHF. As DNA, the CDR3 is TGCAGTGCTAGAGACAGGGGGAGCTCCTATAATTCACCCCTCCACTTT.

This sequence joins TRBV6-4 and TRBJ2-1, with D perhaps TRBD1 (5 bases). The CDR3 consists of 13 residues. Trimming cost V 0 bases and J 6 bases, with 6 bases left between them. CDR1 is MRHNA and CDR2 is SNTAGT in the germline V gene. For the CDR3, the DNA is TGTGCCAGCAGTGACTCGGACACCAATGAGCAGTTCTTC. It specifies CASSDSDTNEQFF.

This clonotype was seen repeatedly, ten times or more. This chain connects TRBV7-2 to TRBJ1-2; D is unclear. The CDR3 contains 10 residues. Germline CDR1 is SGHTA and CDR2 is FQGNSA. Between the trimmed V and J ends, which lost 8 bases and 8 bases, there was a span of 9 bases. The CDR3 DNA sequence: TGTGCCAGCGGGGTTCGCGGCTACACCTTC. This translates into CASGVRGYTF. Supplemented by reference TRBV7-2 and TRBJ1-2, the full variable domain reads GAGVSQSPSNKVTEKGKDVELRCDPISGHTALYWYRQSLGQGLEFLIYFQGNSAPDKSGLPSDRFSAERTGGSVSTLTIQRTQQEDSAVYLCASGVRGYTFGSGTRLTVV.

This clonotype showed up many times. The chain couples TRBV20-1 to TRBJ2-7; D not certain. This CDR3 spans 15 amino acids. The V gene lost 2 bases and the J gene lost 5 bases, with 19 bases spanning the gap. Germline V gene lookup returns CDR1 DFQATT and CDR2 SNEGSKA (reference sequence). DNA of the CDR3: TGCAGTGCTAGATACCTAAGGACCAACTACGACGAGCAGTACTTC. Translated: CSARYLRTNYDEQYF.

This clonotype came up a few times. The V call is TRBV12-3 or TRBV12-4, the J call TRBJ1-3; D is undetermined. V lost 6 bases and J 2 bases, leaving 8 bases between the germline ends. The CDR3 is made up of 13 amino acids. DNA for the CDR3: TGTGCCAGCAGACTATCCACTGGAAACACCATATATTTT. Its translation: CASRLSTGNTIYF.

This clonotype was detected ten times or more. This chain uses TRBV10-3 with TRBJ2-3; the match to TRBD1 covers 9 bases. Germline CDR1 reads ENHRY; CDR2 reads SYGVKD. This CDR3 is 16 amino acids long. V gave up 2 bases and J gave up 0 bases; unmatched junction bases: 3. The CDR3 DNA reads TGTGCCATCAGTGAGATGGACAGGGGAAGCACAGATACGCAGTATTTT. It codes for CAISEMDRGSTDTQYF.

This clonotype has ten or more counts. This chain connects TRBV29-1 to TRBJ2-1, with D tentatively TRBD1 (5 bases). The germline V gene has CDR1 SQVTM and CDR2 ANQGSEA. There are 15 residues in the CDR3. V was trimmed by 1 base and J by 3 bases, leaving 13 bases between them. The CDR3 bases are TGCAGCGTTGAAGCCCTGGGCGACAGCTACAATGAGCAGTTCTTC. Translating gives CSVEALGDSYNEQFF.

The chain employs TRBV11-2 and TRBJ2-4, with a weak D call TRBD1 (6 bases). The V and J ends lost 5 bases and 0 bases respectively, with 14 bases between them. Germline V gene sequence: CDR1 SGHAT, CDR2 FQNNGV. The CDR3 is 16 residues long. The CDR3 reads CASSPGTLLAKNIQYF. DNA for the CDR3: TGTGCCAGCAGCCCCGGGACATTGTTAGCCAAAAACATTCAGTACTTC.